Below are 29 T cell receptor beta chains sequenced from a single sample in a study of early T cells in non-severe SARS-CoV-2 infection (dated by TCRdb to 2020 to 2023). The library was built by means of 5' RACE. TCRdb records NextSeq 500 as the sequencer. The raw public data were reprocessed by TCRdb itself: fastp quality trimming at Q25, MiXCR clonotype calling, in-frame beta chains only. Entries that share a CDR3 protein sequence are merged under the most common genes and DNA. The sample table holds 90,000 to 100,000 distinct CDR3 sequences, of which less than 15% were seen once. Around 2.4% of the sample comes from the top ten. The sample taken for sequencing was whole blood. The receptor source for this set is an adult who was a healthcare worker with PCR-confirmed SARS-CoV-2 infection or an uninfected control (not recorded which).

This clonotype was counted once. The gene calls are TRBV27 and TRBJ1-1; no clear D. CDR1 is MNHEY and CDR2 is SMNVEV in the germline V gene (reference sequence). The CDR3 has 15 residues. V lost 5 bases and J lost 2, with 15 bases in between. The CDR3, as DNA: TGTGCCAGCAGTGGAGGCAGAGCTAGAAACACTGAAGCTTTCTTT. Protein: CASSGGRARNTEAFF.

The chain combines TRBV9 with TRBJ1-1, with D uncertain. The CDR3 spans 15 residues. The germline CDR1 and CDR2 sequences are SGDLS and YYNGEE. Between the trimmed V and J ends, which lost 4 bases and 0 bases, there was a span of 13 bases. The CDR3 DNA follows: TGTGCCAGCAGCCCCAGGACTGAAATGAACACTGAAGCTTTCTTT. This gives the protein CASSPRTEMNTEAFF.

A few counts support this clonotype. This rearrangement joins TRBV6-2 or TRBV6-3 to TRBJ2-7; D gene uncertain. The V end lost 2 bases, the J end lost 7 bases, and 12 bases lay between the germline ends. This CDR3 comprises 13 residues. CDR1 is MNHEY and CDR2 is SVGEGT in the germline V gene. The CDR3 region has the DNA TGTGCCAGCAGTTACCCGATATTAAGGGAGCAGTACTTC. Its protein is CASSYPILREQYF.

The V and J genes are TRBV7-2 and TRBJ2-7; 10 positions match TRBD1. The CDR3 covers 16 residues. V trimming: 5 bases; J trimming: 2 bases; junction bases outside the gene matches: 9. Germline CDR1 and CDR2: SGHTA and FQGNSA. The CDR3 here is CASSPQRTGGAYEQYF. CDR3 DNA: TGTGCCAGCAGCCCCCAAAGGACAGGGGGTGCCTACGAGCAGTACTTC.

CDR3 nucleotide sequence: TGTGCCAGCAGCGGGGGCCGAATGGCCTCAGATACGCAGTATTTT. This gives the protein CASSGGRMASDTQYF. This sequence joins TRBV10-3 and TRBJ2-3, with 8 bases matching TRBD2. V shed 10 bases, J shed 4 bases, and the junction held 13 bases outside the gene matches. The germline CDR1 and CDR2 sequences are ENHRY and SYGVKD. The CDR3 extends over 15 amino acids.

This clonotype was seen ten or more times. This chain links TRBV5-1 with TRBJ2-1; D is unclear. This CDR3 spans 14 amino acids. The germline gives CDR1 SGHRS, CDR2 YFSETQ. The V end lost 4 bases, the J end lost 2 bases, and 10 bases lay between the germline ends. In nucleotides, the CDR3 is TGCGCCAGCAGCGCGGTCCGCACCTACAATGAGCAGTTCTTC. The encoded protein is CASSAVRTYNEQFF.

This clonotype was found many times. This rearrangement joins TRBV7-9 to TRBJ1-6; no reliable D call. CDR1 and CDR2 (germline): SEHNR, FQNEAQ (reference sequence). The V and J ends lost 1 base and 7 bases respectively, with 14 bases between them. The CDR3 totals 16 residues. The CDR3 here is CASSLGRSAGNSPLHF. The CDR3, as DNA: TGTGCCAGCAGCTTAGGGAGGTCCGCCGGGAATTCACCCCTCCACTTT.

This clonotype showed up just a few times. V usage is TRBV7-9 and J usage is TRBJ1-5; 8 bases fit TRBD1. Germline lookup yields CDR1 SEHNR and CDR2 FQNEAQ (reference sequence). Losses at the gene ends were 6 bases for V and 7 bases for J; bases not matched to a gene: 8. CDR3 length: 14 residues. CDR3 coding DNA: TGTGCCAGCAGACCAGGACAGGGAGGCCAGCCCCAGCATTTT. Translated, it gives CASRPGQGGQPQHF.

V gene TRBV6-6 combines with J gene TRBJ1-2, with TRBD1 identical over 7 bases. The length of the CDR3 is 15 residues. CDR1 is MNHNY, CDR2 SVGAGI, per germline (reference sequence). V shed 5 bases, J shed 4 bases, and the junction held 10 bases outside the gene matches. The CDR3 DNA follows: TGTGCCAGCAGTGATCAGGGGGTCCAGACCTATGGCTACACCTTC. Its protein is CASSDQGVQTYGYTF.

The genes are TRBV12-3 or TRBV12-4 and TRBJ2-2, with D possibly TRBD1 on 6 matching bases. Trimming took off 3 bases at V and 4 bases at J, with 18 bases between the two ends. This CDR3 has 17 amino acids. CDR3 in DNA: TGTGCCAGCAGTTTTCGTACACAGGGAAGGGCCACCGGGGAGCTGTTTTTT. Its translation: CASSFRTQGRATGELFF.

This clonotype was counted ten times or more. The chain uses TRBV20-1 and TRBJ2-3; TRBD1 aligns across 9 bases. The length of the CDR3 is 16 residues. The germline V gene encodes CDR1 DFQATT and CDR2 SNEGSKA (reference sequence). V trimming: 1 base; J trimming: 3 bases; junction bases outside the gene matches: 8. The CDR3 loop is CSARGSPGQGTDTQYF. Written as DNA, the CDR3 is TGCAGTGCTAGAGGCAGTCCGGGACAGGGAACAGATACGCAGTATTTT.

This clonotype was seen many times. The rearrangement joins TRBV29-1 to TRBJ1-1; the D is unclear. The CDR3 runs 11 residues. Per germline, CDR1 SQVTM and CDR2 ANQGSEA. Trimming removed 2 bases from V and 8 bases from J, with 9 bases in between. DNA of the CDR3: TGCAGCGTTGAACCCCGTGAGGAAGCTTTCTTT. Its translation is CSVEPREEAFF.

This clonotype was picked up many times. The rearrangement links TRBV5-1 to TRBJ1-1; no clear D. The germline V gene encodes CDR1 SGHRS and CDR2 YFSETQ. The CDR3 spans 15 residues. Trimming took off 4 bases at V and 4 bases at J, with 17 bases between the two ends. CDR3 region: CASSVGGVGTTEAFF. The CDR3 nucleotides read TGCGCCAGCAGCGTGGGTGGTGTGGGCACCACTGAAGCTTTCTTT. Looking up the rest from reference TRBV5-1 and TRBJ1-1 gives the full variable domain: KAGVTQTPRYLIKTRGQQVTLSCSPISGHRSVSWYQQTPGQGLQFLFEYFSETQRNKGNFPGRFSGRQFSNSRSEMNVSTLELGDSALYLCASSVGGVGTTEAFFGQGTRLTVV.

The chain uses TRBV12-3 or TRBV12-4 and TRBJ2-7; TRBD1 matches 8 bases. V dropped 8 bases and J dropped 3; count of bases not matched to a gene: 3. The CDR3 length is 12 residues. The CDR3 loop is CASGQGNYEQYF. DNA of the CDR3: TGTGCCAGCGGACAGGGAAACTACGAGCAGTACTTC.

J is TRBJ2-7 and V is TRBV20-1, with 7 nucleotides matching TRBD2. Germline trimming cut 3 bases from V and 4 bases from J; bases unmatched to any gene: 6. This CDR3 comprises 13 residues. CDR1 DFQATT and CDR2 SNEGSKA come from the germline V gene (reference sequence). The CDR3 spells CSASPAGEYEQYF. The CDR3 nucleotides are TGCAGTGCTAGTCCTGCGGGGGAGTACGAGCAGTACTTC.

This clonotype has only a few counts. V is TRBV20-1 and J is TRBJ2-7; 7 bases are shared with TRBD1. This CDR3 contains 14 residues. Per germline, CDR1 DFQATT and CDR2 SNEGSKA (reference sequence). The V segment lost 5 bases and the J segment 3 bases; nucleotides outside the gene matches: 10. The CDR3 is CSASSGTVNYEQYF. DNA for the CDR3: TGCAGTGCTTCCTCCGGGACAGTGAACTACGAGCAGTACTTC.

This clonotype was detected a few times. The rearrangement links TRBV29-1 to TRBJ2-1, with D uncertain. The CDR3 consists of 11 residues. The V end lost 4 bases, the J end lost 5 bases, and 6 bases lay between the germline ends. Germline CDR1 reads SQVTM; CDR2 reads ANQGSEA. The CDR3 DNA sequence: TGCAGCGTTGTTCCGGACAATGAGCAGTTCTTC. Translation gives CSVVPDNEQFF.

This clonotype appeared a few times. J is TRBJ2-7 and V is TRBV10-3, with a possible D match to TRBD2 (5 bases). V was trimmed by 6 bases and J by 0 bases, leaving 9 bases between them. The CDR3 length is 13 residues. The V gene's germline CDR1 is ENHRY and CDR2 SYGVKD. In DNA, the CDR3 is TGTGCCATCAGCCGGGGTACCTCCTACGAGCAGTACTTC. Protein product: CAISRGTSYEQYF.

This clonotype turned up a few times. This CDR3 reads CASSLWTGSDIRTDTQYF. CDR3 DNA sequence: TGTGCCAGCAGTTTATGGACAGGGAGTGATATACGCACAGATACGCAGTATTTT. The chain couples TRBV28 to TRBJ2-3, with 7 bases fitting TRBD1. Trimming at V came to 0 bases and at J to 1 base, leaving 10 bases not matched to a gene. The CDR3 loop spans 18 amino acids. The germline CDR1 and CDR2 sequences are MDHEN and SYDVKM.

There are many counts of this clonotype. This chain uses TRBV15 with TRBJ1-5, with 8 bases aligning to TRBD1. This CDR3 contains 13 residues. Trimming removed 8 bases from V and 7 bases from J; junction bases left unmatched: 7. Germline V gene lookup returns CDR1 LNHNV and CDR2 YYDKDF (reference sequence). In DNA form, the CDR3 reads TGTGCCACCGGTCGACAGGGGTACCAGCCCCAGCATTTT. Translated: CATGRQGYQPQHF.

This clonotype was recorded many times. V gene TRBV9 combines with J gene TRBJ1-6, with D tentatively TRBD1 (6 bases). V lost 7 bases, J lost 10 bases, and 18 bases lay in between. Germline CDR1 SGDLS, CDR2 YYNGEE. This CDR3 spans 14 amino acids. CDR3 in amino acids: CASGGGTMGSPLHF. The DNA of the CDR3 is TGTGCCAGCGGTGGGGGCACGATGGGATCACCCCTCCACTTT.

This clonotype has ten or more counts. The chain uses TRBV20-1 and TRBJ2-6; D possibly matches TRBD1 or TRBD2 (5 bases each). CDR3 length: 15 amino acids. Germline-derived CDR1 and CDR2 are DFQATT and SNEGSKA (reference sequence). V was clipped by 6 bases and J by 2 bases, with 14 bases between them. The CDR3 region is CSARGRETGANVLTF. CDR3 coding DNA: TGCAGTGCGCGAGGCAGGGAGACTGGGGCCAACGTCCTGACTTTC.

The CDR3 spells CASSSTDSSPLHF. The CDR3 DNA reads TGTGCCAGCAGTTCAACGGACAGTTCACCCCTCCACTTT. The rearrangement uses TRBV6-5 and TRBJ1-6; possibly TRBD1 for D (6 bases). The CDR3 is made up of 13 amino acids. Deletions cut 4 bases from V and 9 bases from J, with 10 bases between. Germline V CDR1 and CDR2: MNHEY, SVGAGI.

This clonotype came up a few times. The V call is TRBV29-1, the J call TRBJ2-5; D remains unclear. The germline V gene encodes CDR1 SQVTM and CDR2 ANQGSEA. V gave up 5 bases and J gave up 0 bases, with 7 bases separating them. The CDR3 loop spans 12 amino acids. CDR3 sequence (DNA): TGCAGCGTTTCCCCTGACCAAGAGACCCAGTACTTC. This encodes CSVSPDQETQYF.

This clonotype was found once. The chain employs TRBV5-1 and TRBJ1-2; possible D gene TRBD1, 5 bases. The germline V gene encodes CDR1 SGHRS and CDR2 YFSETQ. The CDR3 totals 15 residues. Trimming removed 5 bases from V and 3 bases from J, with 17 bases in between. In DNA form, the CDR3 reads TGCGCCAGCAGTCTTCTGGGTGACAGCGACTATGGCTACACCTTC. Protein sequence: CASSLLGDSDYGYTF.

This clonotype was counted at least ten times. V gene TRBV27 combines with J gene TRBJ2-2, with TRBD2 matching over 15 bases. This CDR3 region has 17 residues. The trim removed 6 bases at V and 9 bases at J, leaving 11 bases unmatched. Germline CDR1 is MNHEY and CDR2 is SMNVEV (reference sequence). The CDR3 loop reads CASRGTSGGPGSRELFF. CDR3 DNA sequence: TGTGCCAGCAGGGGGACTAGCGGGGGGCCCGGTTCCAGGGAGCTGTTTTTT.

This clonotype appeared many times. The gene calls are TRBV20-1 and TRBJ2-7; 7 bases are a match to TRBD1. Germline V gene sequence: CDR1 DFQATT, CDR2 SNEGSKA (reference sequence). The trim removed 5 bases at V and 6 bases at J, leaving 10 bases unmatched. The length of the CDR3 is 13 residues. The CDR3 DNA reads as TGCAGTGCTCCTAGGCGAGGGGGCGGCGAGCAGTACTTC. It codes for CSAPRRGGGEQYF.

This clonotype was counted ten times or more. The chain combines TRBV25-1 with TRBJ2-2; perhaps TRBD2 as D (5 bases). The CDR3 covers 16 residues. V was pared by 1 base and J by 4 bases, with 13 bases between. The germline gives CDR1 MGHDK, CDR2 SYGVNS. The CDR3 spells CASSEFERAVTGELFF. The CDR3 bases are TGTGCCAGCAGTGAATTTGAGAGGGCTGTCACCGGGGAGCTGTTTTTT.

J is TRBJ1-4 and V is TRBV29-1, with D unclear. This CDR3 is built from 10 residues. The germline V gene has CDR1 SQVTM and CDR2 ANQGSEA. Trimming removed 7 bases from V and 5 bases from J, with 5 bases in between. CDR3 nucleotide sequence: TGCAGCGGATTAAATGAAAAACTGTTTTTT. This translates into CSGLNEKLFF.